Listed below are T cell receptor beta chains from one sample, sequenced in a study of OX40 agonist ivuxolimab in advanced cancers. Libraries were prepared by immunoSEQ multiplex PCR; TCRdb keeps only in-frame clonotypes and omits some of them. The repertoire holds nearly 55,000 clones, about 83% seen once, with 1.2% in the top ten. Material: CD4+ or CD8+ T cells sorted from blood, obtained in a trial of the OX40 agonist ivuxolimab. These receptors were obtained from an adult with an advanced solid tumor such as melanoma, head and neck, liver or kidney cancer. CDR3s leave out the opening cysteine and the closing phenylalanine or tryptophan.

V gene: TRBV5-1
CDR3 protein: ASSLAPSQNTEAF

V gene: TRBV12-2
CDR3 protein: ASRRQDTMEQY

V gene: TRBV5-1
CDR3 protein: ASSLSIQGAGSGANVLT

V gene: TRBV5-8
CDR3 protein: ASRKSGVYGYT

V gene: TRBV10-3
CDR3 protein: AINSKLAGDYEQY

V gene: TRBV19
CDR3 protein: ASSIIPTEGNQPQH

V gene: TRBV28
CDR3 protein: ASSLPGLAIYNEQF

V gene: TRBV25-1
CDR3 protein: ASSGTGDGYT

V gene: TRBV19
CDR3 protein: ATQRGSTTYEQY

V gene: TRBV7-6
CDR3 protein: ASQPLAGGYNEQF

V gene: TRBV11-2
CDR3 protein: ASSLGSLTGAGAGYT

V gene: TRBV29-1
CDR3 protein: SVAGRAADTQY

V gene: TRBV11-2
CDR3 protein: ASRRTRRYEQY

V gene: TRBV11-2
CDR3 protein: ASSLGRSAVPNEKLF

V gene: TRBV2
CDR3 protein: ASSEARGLNTEAF

V gene: TRBV28
CDR3 protein: ASSRRTGGSDEQF

V gene: TRBV28
CDR3 protein: ASGGGGGWETQY

V gene: TRBV4-3
CDR3 protein: ASSPDWGNYGYT

V gene: TRBV9
CDR3 protein: ASSVDRADTQY

V gene: TRBV7-7
CDR3 protein: ASSLVGQGPGETQY

V gene: TRBV11-2
CDR3 protein: ASSLDRGGYEQY

V gene: TRBV18
CDR3 protein: ASSPGGNNEKLF

V gene: TRBV10-3
CDR3 protein: AISEDLRLGEQY

V gene: TRBV7-2
CDR3 protein: ASSLGPSGRVTQY

V gene: TRBV10-2
CDR3 protein: ASSEQHEPTYEQY

V gene: TRBV20-1
CDR3 protein: SANNPTGQF